Shown below are 28 T cell receptor beta chains from a single sample sequenced in a study of blood T cell repertoires in COVID-19. Method: immunoSEQ multiplex PCR; TCRdb's copy keeps in-frame clones and lacks some. This sample carries 50,000 to 60,000 clones, about 83% of them seen once, and the ten largest clones take over 15%. The material sequenced was peripheral blood. The receptor set was obtained from a man aged 35-49 years with acute or convalescent COVID-19.

The chain has TRBV7-9 and TRBJ2-2, with D perhaps matching TRBD1 (6 bases). CDR1 and CDR2 from the germline V gene are SEHNR and FQNEAQ (reference sequence). V was clipped by 5 bases and J by 2 bases, with 12 bases between them. The CDR3 has 15 residues. CDR3 bases: TGTGCCAGCAGCCCGCCCAGGGGAAACACCGGGGAGCTGTTTTTT. Translated: CASSPPRGNTGELFF. The full variable domain, in which reference TRBV7-9 and TRBJ2-2 provide the parts outside the CDR3, is DTGVSQNPRHKITKRGQNVTFRCDPISEHNRLYWYRQTLGQGPEFLTYFQNEAQLEKSRLLSDRFSAERPKGSFSTLEIQRTEQGDSAMYLCASSPPRGNTGELFFGEGSRLTVL.

This chain connects TRBV3-1 (or the pseudogene TRBV3-2) to TRBJ1-3; TRBD1 is a possible D gene (6 bases). CDR1 LGHDT and CDR2 YNNKEL come from the germline V gene (reference sequence). The CDR3 covers 14 residues. The V end lost 5 bases, the J end lost 8 bases, and 16 bases lay between the germline ends. CDR3 sequence: CASSTPGEVDTIYF. Here the CDR3 DNA reads TGTGCCAGCAGCACACCAGGGGAAGTAGACACCATATATTTT.

The chain uses TRBV9 and TRBJ2-2; 9 nucleotides agree with TRBD1. The CDR3 totals 16 residues. The germline CDR1 and CDR2 sequences are SGDLS and YYNGEE. The V gene end was trimmed by 0 bases and the J gene end by 5 bases; junction bases not matched to a gene: 5. The CDR3 spells CASSVATGGWTGELFF. DNA for the CDR3: TGTGCCAGCAGCGTAGCTACAGGGGGCTGGACCGGGGAGCTGTTTTTT.

This chain uses TRBV30 with TRBJ2-1; perhaps TRBD2 as D (5 bases). Trimming stripped 4 bases from V and 2 bases from J, with 12 bases between. Per germline, CDR1 GTSNPN and CDR2 SVGIG (reference sequence). This CDR3 has 14 residues. The CDR3 DNA reads TGTGCCTGGAACCAGCGGCAGACCTACAATGAGCAGTTCTTC. Protein: CAWNQRQTYNEQFF.

The V and J genes are TRBV6-6 and TRBJ2-5; TRBD1 is a possible D gene (5 bases). This CDR3 is 13 amino acids long. The germline gives CDR1 MNHNY, CDR2 SVGAGI (reference sequence). The V gene lost 4 bases and the J gene lost 2 bases, with 8 bases spanning the gap. In DNA, the CDR3 is TGTGCCAGCAGTTGGGGCAGTCAAGAGACCCAGTACTTC. Amino acid sequence: CASSWGSQETQYF.

This clone was observed once. J is TRBJ1-5 and V is TRBV30; the match to TRBD1 covers 7 bases. The V gene's germline CDR1 is GTSNPN and CDR2 SVGIG (reference sequence). J lost 1 base, V lost 1 base, and 4 bases had no gene match. The CDR3 contains 15 residues. CDR3 bases: TGTGCCTGGAGTGGACAGGGATTGAGCAATCAGCCCCAGCATTTT. Its protein is CAWSGQGLSNQPQHF.

The genes are TRBV3-1 (or the pseudogene TRBV3-2) and TRBJ2-5; TRBD2 is a possible D gene (5 bases). The germline gives CDR1 LGHDT, CDR2 YNNKEL (reference sequence). The CDR3 spans 15 residues. The V and J ends lost 0 bases and 4 bases respectively, with 12 bases between them. The CDR3 protein is CASSQDPRTGETQYF. The CDR3 region has the DNA TGTGCCAGCAGCCAAGACCCCCGGACTGGAGAGACCCAGTACTTC.

V and J are TRBV4-1 and TRBJ2-7, with D tentatively TRBD1 (5 bases). Trimming removed 4 bases from V and 2 bases from J, with 12 bases in between. The length of the CDR3 is 14 residues. Germline CDR1 and CDR2: MGHRA and YSYEKL. As DNA, the CDR3 is TGCGCCAGCAGCCCCAACCAGGGTCCCTACGAGCAGTACTTC. Translated: CASSPNQGPYEQYF.

The rearrangement joins TRBV19 to TRBJ1-3, with D possibly TRBD1 on 5 matching bases. This CDR3 contains 18 residues. Trimming pared 0 bases from V and 0 bases from J, leaving 15 bases between. CDR1 is LNHDA and CDR2 is SQIVND in the germline V gene (reference sequence). The CDR3 reads CASSIDQRQIGSGNTIYF. DNA for the CDR3: TGTGCCAGTAGTATAGATCAACGACAGATCGGCTCTGGAAACACCATATATTTT.

The genes are TRBV7-2 and TRBJ2-3; possible D gene TRBD2, 6 bases. The CDR3 runs to 14 residues. V was cut by 6 bases and J by 2 bases, with 12 bases left in between. CDR1 is SGHTA, CDR2 FQGNSA, per germline. CDR3 protein: CASREGLSTDTQYF. The DNA of the CDR3 is TGTGCCAGCAGAGAAGGACTATCCACAGATACGCAGTATTTT.

V is TRBV7-9 and J is TRBJ2-1; a weak D match, TRBD1 (5 bases). Germline CDR1 reads SEHNR; CDR2 reads FQNEAQ (reference sequence). V was clipped by 1 base and J by 9 bases, with 10 bases between them. The CDR3 totals 13 residues. CDR3 sequence (DNA): TGTGCCAGCAGCTTAGAGGGGTACGGTGAGCAGTTCTTC. This gives the protein CASSLEGYGEQFF.

The table lists this clone with a count of one. The chain employs TRBV5-1 and TRBJ1-6, with 9 bases aligning to TRBD1. The V segment lost 0 bases and the J segment 8 bases; nucleotides outside the gene matches: 6. This CDR3 region has 16 residues. Germline assignment: CDR1 SGHRS and CDR2 YFSETQ. The CDR3 region is CASSLGPGQGYSPLHF. The CDR3 nucleotides are TGCGCCAGCAGCTTGGGTCCGGGACAGGGATATTCACCCCTCCACTTT.

This rearrangement joins TRBV6-6 to TRBJ2-5, with a possible D match to TRBD2 (6 bases). Between the trimmed V and J ends, which lost 2 bases and 2 bases, there was a span of 9 bases. The CDR3 runs 14 residues. Germline loops: CDR1 MNHNY, CDR2 SVGAGI (reference sequence). The CDR3 sequence is CASSYAGSQETQYF. In nucleotides, the CDR3 is TGTGCCAGCAGTTACGCGGGGTCACAAGAGACCCAGTACTTC.

The V gene is TRBV7-9, the J gene TRBJ1-6; D remains ambiguous. Germline V gene data show CDR1 as SEHNR and CDR2 as FQNEAQ (reference sequence). This CDR3 spans 13 amino acids. Trimming cost V 6 bases and J 8 bases, with 11 bases left between them. The CDR3 sequence: CASSPDGDSPLHF. As DNA, the CDR3 is TGTGCCAGCAGTCCCGACGGGGATTCACCCCTCCACTTT. Looking up the rest from reference TRBV7-9 and TRBJ1-6 gives the full variable domain: DTGVSQNPRHKITKRGQNVTFRCDPISEHNRLYWYRQTLGQGPEFLTYFQNEAQLEKSRLLSDRFSAERPKGSFSTLEIQRTEQGDSAMYLCASSPDGDSPLHFGNGTRLTVT.

This chain links TRBV3-1 (or the pseudogene TRBV3-2) with TRBJ1-2, with TRBD1 as a possible D gene (6 bases). V was trimmed by 5 bases and J by 0 bases, leaving 13 bases between them. From germline, CDR1 is LGHDT and CDR2 YNNKEL (reference sequence). The length of the CDR3 is 15 residues. In nucleotides, the CDR3 is TGTGCCAGCAGCTCCTGGGACATTTCTAACTATGGCTACACCTTC. It codes for CASSSWDISNYGYTF.

The gene calls are TRBV9 and TRBJ1-3, with TRBD1 as a possible D gene (6 bases). Germline CDR1 is SGDLS and CDR2 is YYNGEE. This CDR3 has 14 residues. Trimming removed 3 bases at V and 4 bases at J, with 11 bases between. The DNA for the CDR3 is TGTGCCAGCAGCGCGGGACAAACGGGAAACACCATATATTTT. Protein: CASSAGQTGNTIYF.

The genes are TRBV3-1 (or the pseudogene TRBV3-2) and TRBJ2-3; 7 positions match TRBD1. V was pared by 7 bases and J by 0 bases, with 1 base of the junction left unmatched. This CDR3 has 13 residues. Germline V gene sequence: CDR1 LGHDT, CDR2 YNNKEL (reference sequence). The CDR3 coding sequence is TGTGCCAGCAAGGGACAGAGCACAGATACGCAGTATTTT. This codes for CASKGQSTDTQYF.

The rearrangement uses TRBV6-5 and TRBJ1-1; D ambiguous. Trimming stripped 10 bases from V and 8 bases from J, with 14 bases between. This CDR3 is built from 11 residues. From germline, CDR1 is MNHEY and CDR2 SVGAGI. CDR3 residues: CATSRGSEAFF. Here the CDR3 DNA reads TGTGCCACCTCGCGGGGTAGCGAAGCTTTCTTT.

The chain combines TRBV11-2 with TRBJ1-2; 9 nucleotides align to TRBD1. The CDR3 has 15 residues. In germline, CDR1 is SGHAT, CDR2 FQNNGV. The V and J ends lost 5 bases and 7 bases, in that order; junction bases with no gene match: 11. The CDR3 region has the DNA TGTGCCAGCAGCCCACAGGGACAGGGATTTAGTGGCTACACCTTC. This codes for CASSPQGQGFSGYTF.

The chain has TRBV5-1 and TRBJ2-6; 9 bases fit TRBD1. The V segment lost 3 bases and the J segment 2 bases; nucleotides outside the gene matches: 6. CDR3 length: 17 amino acids. Germline CDR1 is SGHRS and CDR2 is YFSETQ. The CDR3 here is CASSSWTGAAGANVLTF. The DNA of the CDR3 is TGCGCCAGCAGCTCCTGGACAGGGGCCGCTGGGGCCAACGTCCTGACTTTC.

The chain carries TRBV6-5 and TRBJ1-5; 8 nucleotides match TRBD1. CDR1 is MNHEY and CDR2 is SVGAGI in the germline V gene. The CDR3 totals 15 residues. Trimming removed 5 bases from V and 4 bases from J; junction bases left unmatched: 7. As DNA, the CDR3 is TGTGCCAGCAGTACCGGGACAGGTAGTAATCAGCCCCAGCATTTT. As protein: CASSTGTGSNQPQHF.

The V gene is TRBV27, the J gene TRBJ2-1; 8 bases map to TRBD1. CDR1 and CDR2 (germline): MNHEY, SMNVEV (reference sequence). The CDR3 runs 15 residues. With V trimmed by 4 bases and J by 3 bases, 5 bases remained unmatched. CDR3 loop: CASSSRTGSYNEQFF. The DNA for the CDR3 is TGTGCCAGCAGTTCTCGGACAGGGAGCTACAATGAGCAGTTCTTC.

The chain employs TRBV28 and TRBJ1-5; 8 nucleotides line up with TRBD1. V lost 8 bases and J lost 3; bases outside the gene matches: 12. Per germline, CDR1 MDHEN and CDR2 SYDVKM. CDR3 length equals 16 residues. The CDR3 is CASAPRGRRNNQPQHF. Here the CDR3 DNA reads TGTGCCAGCGCTCCCAGGGGGCGTCGAAACAATCAGCCCCAGCATTTT.

The chain combines TRBV10-1 with TRBJ2-3; a weak D match, TRBD2 (7 bases). The V gene's germline CDR1 is WNHNN and CDR2 SYGVQD (reference sequence). This CDR3 is 13 amino acids long. Trimming cost V 5 bases and J 5 bases, with 11 bases left between them. CDR3 in amino acids: CASSLGGQDTQYF. The CDR3 bases are TGCGCCAGCAGTTTGGGGGGGCAAGATACGCAGTATTTT.

The gene calls are TRBV19 and TRBJ1-2, with 8 bases fitting TRBD1. Germline V gene data show CDR1 as LNHDA and CDR2 as SQIVND (reference sequence). Germline trimming cut 4 bases from V and 3 bases from J; bases unmatched to any gene: 1. CDR3 length: 13 amino acids. This CDR3 reads CASSTTGDYGYTF. CDR3 DNA sequence: TGTGCCAGTAGTACGACAGGGGACTATGGCTACACCTTC.

V and J are TRBV6-2 or TRBV6-3 and TRBJ2-5, with D tentatively TRBD2 (5 bases). This CDR3 has 12 amino acids. Trimming removed 6 bases from V and 5 bases from J, with 10 bases in between. Per the germline V gene, CDR1 is MNHEY and CDR2 is SVGEGT. CDR3 region: CASSSGVETQYF. The CDR3 region has the DNA TGTGCCAGCAGCTCCGGGGTGGAGACCCAGTACTTC.

The chain couples TRBV3-1 (or the pseudogene TRBV3-2) to TRBJ2-5; D gene unclear. Germline CDR1 reads LGHDT; CDR2 reads YNNKEL (reference sequence). Deletions cut 0 bases from V and 1 base from J, with 6 bases between. The CDR3 is 14 residues long. The CDR3, as DNA: TGTGCCAGCAGCCAAGATTTTAGCCAAGAGACCCAGTACTTC. It is translated as CASSQDFSQETQYF.

V gene TRBV7-6 combines with J gene TRBJ1-4, with D unclear. V lost 4 bases and J lost 0, with 9 bases in between. The CDR3 runs 15 residues. CDR1 and CDR2 from the germline V gene are SGHVS and FNYEAQ. CDR3 amino acids: CASSSRFATNEKLFF. The CDR3 nucleotides read TGTGCCAGCAGCTCGAGATTTGCAACTAATGAAAAACTGTTTTTT.